This is a list of T cell receptor beta chains from one sample in a study of blood T cell repertoires in COVID-19. Sequencing used immunoSEQ multiplex PCR; TCRdb keeps in-frame clones, though not all of them. The sample holds about 58,000 clones, roughly 92% seen once. Input material: peripheral blood. Source of these receptors: a man aged 45-65 years with active COVID-19. Each CDR3 is given with its conserved first and last residue. D genes are given only for firm matches. Only some rows state a clone size, as once, few, many or a class for expanded clones.

D gene: TRBD2
clone size: -
CDR3 length: 13
J gene: TRBJ2-7
V gene: TRBV28
CDR3 protein: CASRYPGGGEQYF
CDR3 DNA: TGTGCCAGCAGATATCCCGGGGGGGGCGAGCAGTACTTC

D gene: -
clone size: -
CDR3 length: 16
J gene: TRBJ1-3
V gene: TRBV3-1/TRBV3-2
CDR3 protein: CASSDSSKFSGNTIYF
CDR3 DNA: TGTGCCAGCAGTGATTCGAGTAAATTCTCTGGAAACACCATATATTTT

D gene: TRBD1
clone size: -
CDR3 length: 16
J gene: TRBJ1-5
V gene: TRBV7-9
CDR3 protein: CASSFARQGWDQPQHF
CDR3 DNA: TGTGCCAGCAGCTTCGCGCGACAGGGTTGGGATCAGCCCCAGCATTTT

D gene: TRBD1
clone size: once
CDR3 length: 15
J gene: TRBJ2-1
V gene: TRBV27
CDR3 protein: CASRNGQGDYNEQFF
CDR3 DNA: TGTGCCAGCAGAAACGGACAGGGGGACTACAATGAGCAGTTCTTC

D gene: TRBD1
clone size: -
CDR3 length: 15
J gene: TRBJ1-2
V gene: TRBV6-1
CDR3 protein: CASSEAAGGVYGYTF
CDR3 DNA: TGTGCCAGCAGTGAAGCAGCAGGGGGCGTCTATGGCTACACCTTC

D gene: TRBD1
clone size: once
CDR3 length: 13
J gene: TRBJ2-7
V gene: TRBV10-3
CDR3 protein: CAIRGQGAGEQYF
CDR3 DNA: TGTGCCATCAGGGGACAGGGGGCGGGCGAGCAGTACTTC

D gene: TRBD1
clone size: -
CDR3 length: 16
J gene: TRBJ1-1
V gene: TRBV2
CDR3 protein: CASSPVQGALNTEAFF
CDR3 DNA: TGTGCCAGCAGTCCTGTACAGGGGGCCTTGAACACTGAAGCTTTCTTT

D gene: -
clone size: -
CDR3 length: 15
J gene: TRBJ1-5
V gene: TRBV28
CDR3 protein: CASSPPTYSNQPQHF
CDR3 DNA: TGTGCCAGCAGCCCCCCCACTTATAGCAATCAGCCCCAGCATTTT

D gene: -
clone size: -
CDR3 length: 13
J gene: TRBJ1-5
V gene: TRBV7-9
CDR3 protein: CASSLTGNQPQHF
CDR3 DNA: TGTGCCAGCAGCTTGACGGGTAATCAGCCCCAGCATTTT

D gene: TRBD2
clone size: -
CDR3 length: 17
J gene: TRBJ2-3
V gene: TRBV5-1
CDR3 protein: CASSQTARLAGTDTQYF
CDR3 DNA: TGCGCCAGCAGCCAAACCGCAAGACTAGCGGGCACAGATACGCAGTATTTT

D gene: TRBD2
clone size: -
CDR3 length: 13
J gene: TRBJ2-3
V gene: TRBV29-1
CDR3 protein: CSVERSSGRALDF
CDR3 DNA: TGCAGCGTTGAAAGGTCTAGCGGGAGGGCCTTAGATTTT

D gene: -
clone size: -
CDR3 length: 13
J gene: TRBJ1-2
V gene: TRBV28
CDR3 protein: CASKWTGNYGYTF
CDR3 DNA: TGTGCCAGCAAATGGACTGGGAACTATGGCTACACCTTC

D gene: TRBD2
clone size: -
CDR3 length: 16
J gene: TRBJ2-1
V gene: TRBV5-1
CDR3 protein: CASSSLETSGGDGQFF
CDR3 DNA: TGCGCCAGCAGCTCCCTAGAGACTAGCGGGGGCGATGGGCAGTTCTTC

D gene: -
clone size: -
CDR3 length: 15
J gene: TRBJ1-2
V gene: TRBV5-8
CDR3 protein: CASSLGGRGDYGYTF
CDR3 DNA: TGTGCCAGCAGCTTGGGCGGCAGGGGCGACTATGGCTACACCTTC

D gene: -
clone size: -
CDR3 length: 11
J gene: TRBJ2-7
V gene: TRBV6-2/TRBV6-3
CDR3 protein: CASSQLYEQYF
CDR3 DNA: TGTGCCAGCAGCCAACTCTACGAGCAGTACTTC

D gene: TRBD1
clone size: -
CDR3 length: 15
J gene: TRBJ2-5
V gene: TRBV2
CDR3 protein: CASSIFRTGQETQYF
CDR3 DNA: TGTGCCAGCAGTATTTTTAGGACAGGGCAAGAGACCCAGTACTTC

D gene: -
clone size: -
CDR3 length: 14
J gene: TRBJ1-1
V gene: TRBV3-1/TRBV3-2
CDR3 protein: CASSPGAGNTEAFF
CDR3 DNA: TGTGCCAGCAGCCCAGGGGCAGGGAACACTGAAGCTTTCTTT

D gene: -
clone size: -
CDR3 length: 14
J gene: TRBJ1-6
V gene: TRBV28
CDR3 protein: CASTGGLENSPLHF
CDR3 DNA: TGTGCCAGCACGGGCGGGTTAGAGAATTCACCCCTCCACTTT

D gene: -
clone size: -
CDR3 length: 13
J gene: TRBJ2-7
V gene: TRBV29-1
CDR3 protein: CSVQGGQSYEQYF
CDR3 DNA: TGCAGCGTTCAGGGGGGTCAGTCCTACGAGCAGTACTTC

D gene: TRBD2
clone size: -
CDR3 length: 14
J gene: TRBJ2-2
V gene: TRBV6-2/TRBV6-3
CDR3 protein: CASSFRDYAGELFF
CDR3 DNA: TGTGCCAGCAGTTTCAGGGACTACGCCGGGGAGCTGTTTTTT

D gene: -
clone size: -
CDR3 length: 15
J gene: TRBJ1-4
V gene: TRBV27
CDR3 protein: CASSPQYATNEKLFF
CDR3 DNA: TGTGCCAGCAGCCCCCAGTATGCAACTAATGAAAAACTGTTTTTT

D gene: -
clone size: -
CDR3 length: 15
J gene: TRBJ1-4
V gene: TRBV4-2
CDR3 protein: CASSLGTRTNEKLFF
CDR3 DNA: TGTGCCAGCAGCCTAGGGACACGAACTAATGAAAAACTGTTTTTT

D gene: TRBD2
clone size: -
CDR3 length: 17
J gene: TRBJ2-2
V gene: TRBV5-5
CDR3 protein: CASSFGLRESDTGELFF
CDR3 DNA: TGTGCCAGCAGCTTCGGACTGCGGGAGTCAGACACCGGGGAGCTGTTTTTT

D gene: -
clone size: -
CDR3 length: 16
J gene: TRBJ2-3
V gene: TRBV19
CDR3 protein: CASRFQGVLGTDTQYF
CDR3 DNA: TGTGCCAGCCGTTTTCAGGGCGTCCTAGGCACAGATACGCAGTATTTT

D gene: -
clone size: -
CDR3 length: 15
J gene: TRBJ2-5
V gene: TRBV4-3
CDR3 protein: CASSQELGSAETQYF
CDR3 DNA: TGCGCCAGCAGCCAAGAACTAGGTTCCGCAGAGACCCAGTACTTC

D gene: TRBD1
clone size: once
CDR3 length: 17
J gene: TRBJ1-3
V gene: TRBV27
CDR3 protein: CASSRRGPGLAGNTIYF
CDR3 DNA: TGTGCCAGCAGCCGCAGGGGGCCGGGACTGGCTGGAAACACCATATATTTT

D gene: -
clone size: -
CDR3 length: 14
J gene: TRBJ2-7
V gene: TRBV20-1
CDR3 protein: CSASPPSVVNEQYF
CDR3 DNA: TGCAGTGCTAGTCCGCCTAGCGTGGTAAACGAGCAGTACTTC

D gene: TRBD1
clone size: -
CDR3 length: 15
J gene: TRBJ2-3
V gene: TRBV5-1
CDR3 protein: CASSAQTGTADTQYF
CDR3 DNA: TGCGCCAGCAGCGCCCAGACAGGGACCGCAGATACGCAGTATTTT

D gene: -
clone size: once
CDR3 length: 16
J gene: TRBJ1-4
V gene: TRBV6-1
CDR3 protein: CASSAGGGPTNEKLFF
CDR3 DNA: TGTGCCAGCAGTGCGGGCGGGGGACCGACTAATGAAAAACTGTTTTTT

D gene: TRBD1
clone size: -
CDR3 length: 14
J gene: TRBJ2-3
V gene: TRBV6-5
CDR3 protein: CASRPDRVPDTQYF
CDR3 DNA: TGTGCCAGCAGACCTGACAGGGTACCAGATACGCAGTATTTT

D gene: -
clone size: -
CDR3 length: 15
J gene: TRBJ1-6
V gene: TRBV4-2
CDR3 protein: CASSQGRTNNSPLHF
CDR3 DNA: TGTGCCAGCAGCCAGGGACGGACTAATAATTCACCCCTCCACTTT

D gene: -
clone size: -
CDR3 length: 13
J gene: TRBJ1-6
V gene: TRBV30
CDR3 protein: CAWSETEKSPLHF
CDR3 DNA: TGTGCCTGGAGTGAGACAGAAAAATCACCCCTCCACTTT

D gene: TRBD2
clone size: -
CDR3 length: 16
J gene: TRBJ2-7
V gene: TRBV5-1
CDR3 protein: CASSLEGLVRSYEQYF
CDR3 DNA: TGCGCCAGCAGCTTGGAGGGACTAGTACGGTCCTACGAGCAGTACTTC

D gene: -
clone size: -
CDR3 length: 15
J gene: TRBJ2-3
V gene: TRBV7-8
CDR3 protein: CASGHSFRGTDTQYF
CDR3 DNA: TGTGCCAGCGGCCACTCATTTCGGGGCACAGATACGCAGTATTTT

D gene: -
clone size: -
CDR3 length: 13
J gene: TRBJ2-1
V gene: TRBV11-2
CDR3 protein: CASSLDLSGEQFF
CDR3 DNA: TGTGCCAGCAGCTTAGATCTCAGCGGAGAACAGTTCTTC

D gene: TRBD1
clone size: -
CDR3 length: 17
J gene: TRBJ2-2
V gene: TRBV28
CDR3 protein: CASSFYANRGNTGELFF
CDR3 DNA: TGTGCCAGCAGTTTTTATGCTAACAGGGGCAACACCGGGGAGCTGTTTTTT

D gene: -
clone size: -
CDR3 length: 17
J gene: TRBJ1-6
V gene: TRBV28
CDR3 protein: CASSLWQGSSYNSPLHF
CDR3 DNA: TGTGCCAGCAGTTTATGGCAGGGGTCCTCCTATAATTCACCCCTCCACTTT